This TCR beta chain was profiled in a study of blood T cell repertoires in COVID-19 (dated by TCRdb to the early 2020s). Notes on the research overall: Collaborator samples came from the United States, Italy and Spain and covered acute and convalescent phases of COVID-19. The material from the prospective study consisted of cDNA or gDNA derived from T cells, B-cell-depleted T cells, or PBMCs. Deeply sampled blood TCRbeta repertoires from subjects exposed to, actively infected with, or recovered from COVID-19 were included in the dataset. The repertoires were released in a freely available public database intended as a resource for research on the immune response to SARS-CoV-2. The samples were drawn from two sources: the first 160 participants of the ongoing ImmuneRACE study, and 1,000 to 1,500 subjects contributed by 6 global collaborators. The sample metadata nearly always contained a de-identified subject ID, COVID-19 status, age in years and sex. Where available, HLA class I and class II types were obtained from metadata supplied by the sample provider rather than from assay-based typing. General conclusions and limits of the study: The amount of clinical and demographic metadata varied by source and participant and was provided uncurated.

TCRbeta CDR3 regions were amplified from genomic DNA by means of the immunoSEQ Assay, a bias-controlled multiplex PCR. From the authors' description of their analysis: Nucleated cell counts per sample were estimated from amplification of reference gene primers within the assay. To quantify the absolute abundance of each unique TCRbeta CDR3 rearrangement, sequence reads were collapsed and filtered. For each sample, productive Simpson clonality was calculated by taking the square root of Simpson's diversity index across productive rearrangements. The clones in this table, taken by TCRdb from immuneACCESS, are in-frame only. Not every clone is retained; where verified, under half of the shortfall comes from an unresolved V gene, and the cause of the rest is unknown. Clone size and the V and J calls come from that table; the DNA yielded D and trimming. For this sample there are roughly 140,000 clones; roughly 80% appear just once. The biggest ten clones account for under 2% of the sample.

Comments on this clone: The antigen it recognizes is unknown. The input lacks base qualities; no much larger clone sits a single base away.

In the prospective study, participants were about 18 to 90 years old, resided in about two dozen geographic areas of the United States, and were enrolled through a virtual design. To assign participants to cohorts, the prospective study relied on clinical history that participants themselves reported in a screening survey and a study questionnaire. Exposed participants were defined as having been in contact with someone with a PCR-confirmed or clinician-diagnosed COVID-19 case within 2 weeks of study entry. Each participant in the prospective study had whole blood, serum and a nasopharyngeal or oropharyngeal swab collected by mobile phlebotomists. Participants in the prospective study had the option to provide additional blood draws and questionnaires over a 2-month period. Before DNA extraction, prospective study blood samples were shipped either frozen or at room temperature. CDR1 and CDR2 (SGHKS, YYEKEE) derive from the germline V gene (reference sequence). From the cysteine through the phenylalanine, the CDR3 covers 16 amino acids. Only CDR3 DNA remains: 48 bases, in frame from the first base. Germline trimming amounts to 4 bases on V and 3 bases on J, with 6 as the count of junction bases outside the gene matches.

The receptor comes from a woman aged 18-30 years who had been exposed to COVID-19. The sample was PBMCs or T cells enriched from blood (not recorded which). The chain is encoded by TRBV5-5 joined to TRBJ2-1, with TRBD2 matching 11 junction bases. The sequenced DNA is TGTGCCAGCAGCGCCACGGGACTAGCGGACTACAATGAGCAGTTCTTC. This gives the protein CASSATGLADYNEQFF.